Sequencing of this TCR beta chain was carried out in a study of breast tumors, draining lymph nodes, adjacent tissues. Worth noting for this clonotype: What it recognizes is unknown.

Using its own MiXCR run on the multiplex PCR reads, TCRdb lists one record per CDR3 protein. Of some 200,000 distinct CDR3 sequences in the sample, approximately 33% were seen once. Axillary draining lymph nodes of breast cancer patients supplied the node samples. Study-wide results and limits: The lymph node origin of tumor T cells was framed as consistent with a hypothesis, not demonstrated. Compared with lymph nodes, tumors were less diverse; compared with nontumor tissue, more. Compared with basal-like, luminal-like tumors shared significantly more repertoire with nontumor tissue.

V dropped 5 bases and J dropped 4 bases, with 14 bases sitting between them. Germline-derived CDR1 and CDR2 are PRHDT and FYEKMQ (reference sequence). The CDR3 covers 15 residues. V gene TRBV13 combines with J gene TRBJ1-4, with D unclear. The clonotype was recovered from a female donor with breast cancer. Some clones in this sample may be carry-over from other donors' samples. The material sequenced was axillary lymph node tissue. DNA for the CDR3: TGTGCCAGCAGCCAGGCCGGACGGCATAATGAAAAACTGTTTTTT. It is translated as CASSQAGRHNEKLFF.